This T cell receptor beta chain was captured by sequencing in a study of vaccination and CD4 T cells after COVID-19. Study outcomes and limitations: Relatively few convalescent patients and no early post-infection timepoints were analyzed.

Specified treatment: roughly 10-day PBMC culture with coronavirus spike peptide pools or control peptides (ViraFEST assay). As regards this clonotype: The antigen is unknown.

CDR3 length: 13 residues. V lost 5 bases to trimming and J lost 4 bases, with 10 bases between them. Germline V gene lookup returns CDR1 SGHNT and CDR2 YENEEA. Oncomine TCR Beta short-read sequencing was applied to DNA from cultured CD4+ T cells. Via MiXCR, TCRdb re-called the PCR reads, giving one row per CDR3 protein. The profile shows roughly 15,000 distinct CDR3 sequences, around 68% of them singletons. This sequence joins TRBV11-3 and TRBJ2-3; no clear D. The sample was CD4+ T cells from blood, cultured in vitro. The clonotype comes from a human donor who had recovered from COVID-19. The CDR3 here is CASSPYRADTQYF. The CDR3 nucleotides read TGTGCCAGCAGCCCCTATCGGGCAGATACGCAGTATTTT.